The source of this TCR beta chain is a study of blood T cell repertoires in COVID-19. Turning to the study itself: COVID-19 samples from acute and convalescent phases originated in the United States, Italy and Spain. The analysed material was cDNA or gDNA that came from T cells, B-cell-depleted T cells, or PBMCs.

Methods used by the authors: For nucleated cells, counts were estimated from reference gene primer amplification. Measured with immunoSEQ multiplex PCR; TCRdb has only the in-frame clones, and not every one. V, J and clone size were drawn from that table, and D and trimming were deduced from the DNA. Of 350,000 to 450,000 clones listed, around 84% were seen once; the top ten hold 3.5% to 4%. The germline V gene encodes CDR1 SGDLS and CDR2 YYNGEE. The CDR3 is made up of 14 amino acids. With 2 bases removed from V and 0 bases from J, the gap between germline ends came to 6 bases. V usage is TRBV9 and J usage is TRBJ2-1, with TRBD2 as a possible D gene (6 bases). The material sequenced was peripheral blood. The sequence was obtained from a woman under 30 with acute or convalescent COVID-19. As DNA, the CDR3 is TGTGCCAGCAGCGTGACTAGCTCCTACAATGAGCAGTTCTTC. Translating it yields CASSVTSSYNEQFF.